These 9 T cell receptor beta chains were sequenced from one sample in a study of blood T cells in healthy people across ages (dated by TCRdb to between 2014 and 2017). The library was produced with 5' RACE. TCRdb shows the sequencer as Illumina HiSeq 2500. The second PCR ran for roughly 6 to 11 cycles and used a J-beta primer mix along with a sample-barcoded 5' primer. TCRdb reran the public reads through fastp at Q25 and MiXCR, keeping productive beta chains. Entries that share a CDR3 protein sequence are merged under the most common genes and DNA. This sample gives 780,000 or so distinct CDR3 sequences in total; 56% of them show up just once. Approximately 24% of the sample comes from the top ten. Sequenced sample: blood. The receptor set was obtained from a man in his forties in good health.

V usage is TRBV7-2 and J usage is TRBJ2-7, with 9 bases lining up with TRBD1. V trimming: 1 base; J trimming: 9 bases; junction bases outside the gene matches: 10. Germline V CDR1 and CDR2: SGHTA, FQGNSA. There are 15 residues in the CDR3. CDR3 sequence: CASSLGPGQGMAQYF. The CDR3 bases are TGTGCCAGCAGCTTAGGCCCGGGACAGGGTATGGCGCAGTACTTC. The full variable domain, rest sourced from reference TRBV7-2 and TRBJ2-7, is GAGVSQSPSNKVTEKGKDVELRCDPISGHTALYWYRQSLGQGLEFLIYFQGNSAPDKSGLPSDRFSAERTGGSVSTLTIQRTQQEDSAVYLCASSLGPGQGMAQYFGPGTRLTVT.

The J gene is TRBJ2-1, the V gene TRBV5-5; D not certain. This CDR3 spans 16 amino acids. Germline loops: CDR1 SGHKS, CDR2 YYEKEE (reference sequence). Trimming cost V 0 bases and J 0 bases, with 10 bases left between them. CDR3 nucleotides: TGTGCCAGCAGCTTGGAGATCGCTAGCTCCTACAATGAGCAGTTCTTC. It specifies CASSLEIASSYNEQFF.

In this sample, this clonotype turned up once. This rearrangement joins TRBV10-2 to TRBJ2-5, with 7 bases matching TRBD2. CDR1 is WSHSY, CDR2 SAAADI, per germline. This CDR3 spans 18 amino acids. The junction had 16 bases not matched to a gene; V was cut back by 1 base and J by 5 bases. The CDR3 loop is CASSELVAGPLGEETQYF. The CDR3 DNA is TGCGCCAGCAGTGAGTTGGTAGCGGGCCCCCTGGGGGAGGAGACCCAGTACTTC.

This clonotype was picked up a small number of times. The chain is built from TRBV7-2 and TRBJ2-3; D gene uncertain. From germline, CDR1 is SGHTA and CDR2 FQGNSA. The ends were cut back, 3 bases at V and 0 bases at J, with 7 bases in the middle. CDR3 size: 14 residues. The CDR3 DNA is TGTGCCAGCAGCTTTGTGCAGAGCACAGATACGCAGTATTTT. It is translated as CASSFVQSTDTQYF. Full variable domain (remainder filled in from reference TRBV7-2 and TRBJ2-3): GAGVSQSPSNKVTEKGKDVELRCDPISGHTALYWYRQSLGQGLEFLIYFQGNSAPDKSGLPSDRFSAERTGGSVSTLTIQRTQQEDSAVYLCASSFVQSTDTQYFGPGTRLTVL.

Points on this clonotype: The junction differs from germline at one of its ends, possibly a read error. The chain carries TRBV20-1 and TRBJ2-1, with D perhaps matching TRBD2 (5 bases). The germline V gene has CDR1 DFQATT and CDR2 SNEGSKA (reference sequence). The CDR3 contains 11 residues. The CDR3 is CSASRDLYRGF. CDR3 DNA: TGCAGTGCTAGTCGGGATTTATATCGTGGTTTC.

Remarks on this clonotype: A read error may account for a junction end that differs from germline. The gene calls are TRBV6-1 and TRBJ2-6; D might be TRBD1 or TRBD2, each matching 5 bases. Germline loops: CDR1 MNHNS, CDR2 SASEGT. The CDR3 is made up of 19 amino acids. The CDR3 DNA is TGTGCCAGCGCAGCTGGACCTCCGGGACGCACCTCTGGGGCCAACGTCCCGACTTTC. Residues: CASAAGPPGRTSGANVPTF.

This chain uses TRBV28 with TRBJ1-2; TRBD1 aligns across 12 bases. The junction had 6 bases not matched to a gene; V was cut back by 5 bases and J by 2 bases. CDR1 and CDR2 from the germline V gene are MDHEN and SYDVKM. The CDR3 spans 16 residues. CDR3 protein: CASSPPGQGANYGYTF. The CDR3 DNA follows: TGTGCCAGCAGTCCCCCGGGACAGGGGGCAAACTATGGCTACACCTTC.

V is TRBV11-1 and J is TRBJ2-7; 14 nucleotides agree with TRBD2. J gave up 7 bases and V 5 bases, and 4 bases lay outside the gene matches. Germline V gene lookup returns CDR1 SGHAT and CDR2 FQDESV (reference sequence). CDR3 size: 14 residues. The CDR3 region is CASSGTSGRREQYF. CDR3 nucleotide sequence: TGTGCCAGCAGCGGGACTAGCGGGAGAAGGGAGCAGTACTTC.

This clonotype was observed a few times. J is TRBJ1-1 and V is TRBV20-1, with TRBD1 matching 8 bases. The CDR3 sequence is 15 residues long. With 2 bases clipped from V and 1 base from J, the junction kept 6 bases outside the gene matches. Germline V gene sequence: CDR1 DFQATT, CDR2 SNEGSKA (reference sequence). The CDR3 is CSARPPDRANTEAFF. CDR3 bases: TGCAGTGCTAGACCCCCGGACAGGGCGAACACTGAAGCTTTCTTT.